Listed below are T cell receptor beta chains from one sample, sequenced in a study of glioma-infiltrating T cells. TCRdb itself ran the multiplex PCR reads through MiXCR, one entry per CDR3 protein. Among about 180,000 distinct CDR3 sequences, about 40% were seen once, and the ten largest hold 5.2%. The source material was glioma tissue, nonneoplastic brain tissue, or PBMCs (not recorded which). The receptors were gathered from a human donor with low-grade glioma or glioblastoma, undergoing nonglioma brain surgery, or in good health (not recorded which). Both conserved end residues are trimmed from each CDR3.

j_call v_call cdr3_aa
TRBJ1-1 TRBV5-6 ASTTWRHLNTEAF
TRBJ2-3 TRBV7-2 ASSRRRDATDTQY
TRBJ2-7 TRBV20-1 SANSPRQANYEQY
TRBJ2-1 TRBV7-9 ASSPSGTSTF
TRBJ1-5 TRBV12-3/TRBV12-4 ASSLQLRGGKPQH
TRBJ2-5 TRBV20-1 SAVPSGRHQETKY
TRBJ2-7 TRBV5-5 ASSSGPQSYEQY
TRBJ1-1 TRBV19 ASSTQPNTEAF
TRBJ2-7 TRBV7-2 ASSLGGWGQGTYEQY
TRBJ2-7 TRBV4-2 ASSQFSGYEQY
TRBJ2-7 TRBV29-1 SVTTVGAYEQY
TRBJ2-7 TRBV5-1 ASSLVMSYEQY
TRBJ2-7 TRBV5-1 ASSLVGVVGQY
TRBJ2-7 TRBV11-1 ASSLLTSGSYEQY
TRBJ2-6 TRBV28 ASDTSGGFSGANVLT
TRBJ2-3 TRBV29-1 SVDDREDASTDTQY
TRBJ1-1 TRBV19 ASSIIGGGTEAF
TRBJ2-5 TRBV6-6 ASSYDREQETQY
TRBJ2-3 TRBV18 ASSIAGQGDTQY
TRBJ1-5 TRBV19 ASSIRSLDSNQPQH
TRBJ2-1 TRBV4-1 ASSQFISYNEQF
TRBJ2-7 TRBV20-1 SASDKEYEQY
TRBJ2-7 TRBV29-1 SARIPLAGVVDEQY
TRBJ2-1 TRBV5-1 ASSPPDREAF
TRBJ2-2 TRBV6-6 ASSYSATGELF
TRBJ1-5 TRBV7-9 ASRSGQGGNQPQH